The clone carrying this TCR beta chain was seen a handful of times. These data originate in a study of blood T cell repertoires in COVID-19. CDR1 is LGHNA and CDR2 is YNFKEQ in the germline V gene. The CDR3 sequence is 19 residues long. V was trimmed by 1 base and J by 0 bases, leaving 16 bases between them. Original data processing: Nucleated cell counts were estimated from reference gene primer amplification. The repertoire was sequenced with immunoSEQ multiplex PCR; TCRdb's copy has only in-frame clones and lacks some. V and J calls plus clone size are reproduced from that table; the DNA served to infer D and trimming. The table lists under 150,000 clones, 70% to 85% of them singletons, with roughly 3.5% in the top ten.

This TCR derives from a man between 60 and 75 years old with acute or convalescent COVID-19. The chain recombines TRBV4-2 with TRBJ1-6, with unresolved D. Sequencing was performed on peripheral blood. CDR3 loop: CASSQGVGGRSSYNSPLHF. The CDR3 DNA sequence: TGTGCCAGCAGCCAAGGTGTCGGAGGCAGGAGCTCCTATAATTCACCCCTCCACTTT.